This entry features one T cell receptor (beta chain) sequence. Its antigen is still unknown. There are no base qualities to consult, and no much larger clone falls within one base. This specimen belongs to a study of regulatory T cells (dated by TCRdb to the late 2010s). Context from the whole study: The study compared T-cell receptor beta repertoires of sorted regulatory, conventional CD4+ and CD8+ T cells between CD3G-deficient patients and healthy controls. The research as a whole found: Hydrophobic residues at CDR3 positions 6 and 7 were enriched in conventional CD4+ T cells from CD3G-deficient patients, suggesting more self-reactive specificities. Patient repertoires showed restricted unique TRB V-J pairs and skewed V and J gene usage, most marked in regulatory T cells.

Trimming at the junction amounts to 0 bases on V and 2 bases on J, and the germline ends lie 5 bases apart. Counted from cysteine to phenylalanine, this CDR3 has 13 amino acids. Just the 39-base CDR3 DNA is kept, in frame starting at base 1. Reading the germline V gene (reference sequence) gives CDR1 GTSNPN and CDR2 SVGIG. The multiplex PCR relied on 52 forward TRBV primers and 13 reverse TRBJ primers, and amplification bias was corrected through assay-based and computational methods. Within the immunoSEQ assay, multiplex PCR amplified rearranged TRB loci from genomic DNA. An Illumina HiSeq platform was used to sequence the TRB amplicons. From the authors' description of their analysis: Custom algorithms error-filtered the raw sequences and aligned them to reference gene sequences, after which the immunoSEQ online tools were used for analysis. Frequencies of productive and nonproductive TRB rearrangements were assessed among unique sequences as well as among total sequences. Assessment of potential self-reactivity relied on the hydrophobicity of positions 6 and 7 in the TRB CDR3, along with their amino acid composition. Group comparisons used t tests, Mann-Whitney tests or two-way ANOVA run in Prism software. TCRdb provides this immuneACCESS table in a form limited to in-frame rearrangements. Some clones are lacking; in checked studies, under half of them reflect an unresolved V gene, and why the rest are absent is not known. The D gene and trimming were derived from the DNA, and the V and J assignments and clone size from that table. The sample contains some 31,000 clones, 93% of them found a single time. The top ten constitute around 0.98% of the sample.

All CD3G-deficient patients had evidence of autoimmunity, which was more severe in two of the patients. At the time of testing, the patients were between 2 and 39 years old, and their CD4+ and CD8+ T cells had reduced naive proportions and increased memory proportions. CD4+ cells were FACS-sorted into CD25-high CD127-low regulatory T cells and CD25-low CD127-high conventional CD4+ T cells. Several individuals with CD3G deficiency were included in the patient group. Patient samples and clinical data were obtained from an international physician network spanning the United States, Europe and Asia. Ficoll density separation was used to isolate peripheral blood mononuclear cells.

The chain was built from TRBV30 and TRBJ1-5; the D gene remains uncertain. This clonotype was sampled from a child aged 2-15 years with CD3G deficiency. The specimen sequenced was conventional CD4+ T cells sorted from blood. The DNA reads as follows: TGTGCCTGGAGTGTTCAGGGCAATCAGCCCCAGCATTTT. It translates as CAWSVQGNQPQHF.